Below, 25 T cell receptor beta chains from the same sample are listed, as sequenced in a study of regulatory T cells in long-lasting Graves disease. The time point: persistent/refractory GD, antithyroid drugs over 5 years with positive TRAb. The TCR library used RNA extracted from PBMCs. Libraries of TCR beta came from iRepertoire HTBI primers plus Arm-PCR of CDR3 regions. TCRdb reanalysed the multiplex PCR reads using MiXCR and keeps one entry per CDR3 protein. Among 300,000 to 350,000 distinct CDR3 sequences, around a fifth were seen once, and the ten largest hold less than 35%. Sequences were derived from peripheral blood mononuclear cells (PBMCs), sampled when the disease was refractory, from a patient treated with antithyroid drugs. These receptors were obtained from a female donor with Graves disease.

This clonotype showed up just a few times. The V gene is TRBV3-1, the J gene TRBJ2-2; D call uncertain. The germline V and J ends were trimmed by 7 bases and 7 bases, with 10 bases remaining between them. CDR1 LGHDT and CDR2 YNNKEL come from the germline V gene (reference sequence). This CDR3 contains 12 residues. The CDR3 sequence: CASISSGGELFF. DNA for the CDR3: TGTGCCAGCATTTCCTCGGGCGGGGAGCTGTTTTTT.

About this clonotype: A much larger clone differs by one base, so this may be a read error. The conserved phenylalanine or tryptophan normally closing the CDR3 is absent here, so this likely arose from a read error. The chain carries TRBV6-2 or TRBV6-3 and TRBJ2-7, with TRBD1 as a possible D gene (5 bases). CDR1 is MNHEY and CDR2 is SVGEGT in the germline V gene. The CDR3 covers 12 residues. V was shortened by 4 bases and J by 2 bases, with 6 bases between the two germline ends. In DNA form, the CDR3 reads TGTGCCAGCAGTTTGGACACCTACGAGCAGTACTCC. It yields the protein CASSLDTYEQYS.

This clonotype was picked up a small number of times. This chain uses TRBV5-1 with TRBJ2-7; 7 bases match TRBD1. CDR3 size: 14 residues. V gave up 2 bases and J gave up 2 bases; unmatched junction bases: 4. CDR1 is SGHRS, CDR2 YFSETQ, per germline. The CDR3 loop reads CASSFGQAAYEQYF. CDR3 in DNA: TGCGCCAGCAGCTTCGGACAGGCGGCCTACGAGCAGTACTTC.

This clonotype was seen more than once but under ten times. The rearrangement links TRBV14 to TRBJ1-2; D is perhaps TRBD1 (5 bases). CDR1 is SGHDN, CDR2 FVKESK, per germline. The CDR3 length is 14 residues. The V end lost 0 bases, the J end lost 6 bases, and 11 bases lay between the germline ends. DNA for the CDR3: TGTGCCAGCAGCCAAGATAGTTCCAGGGATGGCTACACCTTC. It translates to CASSQDSSRDGYTF.

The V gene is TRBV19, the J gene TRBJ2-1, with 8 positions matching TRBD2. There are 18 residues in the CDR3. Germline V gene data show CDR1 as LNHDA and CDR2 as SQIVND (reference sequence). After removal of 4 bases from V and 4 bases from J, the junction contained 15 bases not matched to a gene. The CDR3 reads CASSTPPSRLATYNEQFF. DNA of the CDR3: TGTGCCAGTAGTACCCCCCCCTCGCGACTAGCGACGTACAATGAGCAGTTCTTC.

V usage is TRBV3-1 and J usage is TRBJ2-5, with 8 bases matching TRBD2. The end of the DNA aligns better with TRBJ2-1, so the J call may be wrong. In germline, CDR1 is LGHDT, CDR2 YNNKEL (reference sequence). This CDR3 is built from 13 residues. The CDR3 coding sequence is TGTGCCAGCAGCCAAGATCGACTAGCGGAGCAGTTCTTC. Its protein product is CASSQDRLAEQFF.

This CDR3 is CASSLAPAGGASYNEQFF. The CDR3 DNA follows: TGCGCCAGCAGCTTGGCCCCAGCGGGAGGGGCCTCCTACAATGAGCAGTTCTTC. The rearrangement links TRBV5-1 to TRBJ2-1, with 10 bases fitting TRBD2. The trim removed 0 bases at V and 0 bases at J, leaving 6 bases unmatched. The CDR3 length is 18 residues. Germline V gene lookup returns CDR1 SGHRS and CDR2 YFSETQ.

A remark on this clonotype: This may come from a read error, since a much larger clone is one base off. CDR3 region: CASSLKLTGAGAFF. CDR3 DNA: TGTGCCAGCAGTTTGAAACTGACAGGGGCGGGGGCTTTCTTT. This chain joins TRBV27 and TRBJ1-1, with 8 bases matching TRBD1. In germline, CDR1 is MNHEY, CDR2 SMNVEV (reference sequence). The CDR3 consists of 14 residues. V trimming: 3 bases; J trimming: 11 bases; junction bases outside the gene matches: 11.

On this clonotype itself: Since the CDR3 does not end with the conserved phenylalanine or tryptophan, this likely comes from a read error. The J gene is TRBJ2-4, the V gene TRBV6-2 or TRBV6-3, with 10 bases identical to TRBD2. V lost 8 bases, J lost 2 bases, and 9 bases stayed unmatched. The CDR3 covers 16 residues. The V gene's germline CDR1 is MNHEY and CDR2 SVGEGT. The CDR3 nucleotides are TGTGCCAGCGAGCACGGGACTAGCGTAACCAAAAACATTCAGTACCTC. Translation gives CASEHGTSVTKNIQYL.

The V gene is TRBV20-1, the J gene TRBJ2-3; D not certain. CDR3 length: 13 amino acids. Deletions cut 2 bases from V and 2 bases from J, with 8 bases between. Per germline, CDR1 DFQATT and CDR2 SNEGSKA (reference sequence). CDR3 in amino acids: CSARSSVTDTQYF. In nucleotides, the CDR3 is TGCAGTGCTAGATCCAGCGTCACAGATACGCAGTATTTT.

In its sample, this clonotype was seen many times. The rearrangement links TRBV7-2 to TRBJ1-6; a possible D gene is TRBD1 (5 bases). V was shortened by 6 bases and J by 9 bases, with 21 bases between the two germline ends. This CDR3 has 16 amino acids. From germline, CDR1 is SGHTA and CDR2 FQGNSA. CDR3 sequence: CASSPGGYWGPSPLHF. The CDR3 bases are TGTGCCAGCAGTCCCGGAGGGTATTGGGGACCTTCACCCCTCCACTTT.

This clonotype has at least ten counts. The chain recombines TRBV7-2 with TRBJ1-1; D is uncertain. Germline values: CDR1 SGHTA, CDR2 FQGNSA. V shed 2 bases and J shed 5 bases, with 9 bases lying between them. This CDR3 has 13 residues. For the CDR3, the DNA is TGTGCCAGCAGCTTACTCGAGTATACTGAAGCTTTCTTT. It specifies CASSLLEYTEAFF.

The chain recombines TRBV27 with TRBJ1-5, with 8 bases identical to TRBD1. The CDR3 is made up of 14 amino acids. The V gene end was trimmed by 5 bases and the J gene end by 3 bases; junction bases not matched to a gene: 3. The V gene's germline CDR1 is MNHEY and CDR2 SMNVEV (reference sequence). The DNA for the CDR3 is TGTGCCAGCAGTGTGACAGGGGACAATCAGCCCCAGCATTTT. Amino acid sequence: CASSVTGDNQPQHF.

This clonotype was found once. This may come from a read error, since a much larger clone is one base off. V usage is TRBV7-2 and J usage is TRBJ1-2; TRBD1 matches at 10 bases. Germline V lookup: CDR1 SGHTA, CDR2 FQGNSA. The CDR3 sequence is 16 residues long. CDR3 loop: CASSLVSGQGVYGCTF. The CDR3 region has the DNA TGTGCCAGCAGCTTAGTTAGCGGACAGGGGGTCTATGGCTGCACCTTC. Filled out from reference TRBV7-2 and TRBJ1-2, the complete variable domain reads GAGVSQSPSNKVTEKGKDVELRCDPISGHTALYWYRQSLGQGLEFLIYFQGNSAPDKSGLPSDRFSAERTGGSVSTLTIQRTQQEDSAVYLCASSLVSGQGVYGCTFGSGTRLTVV.

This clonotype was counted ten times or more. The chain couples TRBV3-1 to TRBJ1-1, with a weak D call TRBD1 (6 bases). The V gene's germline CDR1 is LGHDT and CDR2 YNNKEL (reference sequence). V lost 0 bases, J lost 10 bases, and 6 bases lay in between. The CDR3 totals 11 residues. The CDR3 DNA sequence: TGTGCCAGCAGCCAAGACAGGGGAGCTTTCTTT. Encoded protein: CASSQDRGAFF. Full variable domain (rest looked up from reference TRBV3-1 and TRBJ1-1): DTAVSQTPKYLVTQMGNDKSIKCEQNLGHDTMYWYKQDSKKFLKIMFSYNNKELIINETVPNRFSPKSPDKAHLNLHINSLELGDSAVYFCASSQDRGAFFGQGTRLTVV.

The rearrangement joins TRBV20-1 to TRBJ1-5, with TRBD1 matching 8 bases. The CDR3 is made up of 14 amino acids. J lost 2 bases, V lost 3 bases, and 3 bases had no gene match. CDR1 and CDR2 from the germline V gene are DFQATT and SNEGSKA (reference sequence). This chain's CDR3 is CSASGQGGNQPQHF. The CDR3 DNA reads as TGCAGTGCTAGCGGACAGGGCGGCAATCAGCCCCAGCATTTT.

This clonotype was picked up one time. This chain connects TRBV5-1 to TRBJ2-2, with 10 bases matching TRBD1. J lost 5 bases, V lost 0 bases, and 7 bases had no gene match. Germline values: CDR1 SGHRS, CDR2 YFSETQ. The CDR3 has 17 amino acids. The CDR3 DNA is TGCGCCAGCAGCTTGGCCCCGACAGGGGGCGAAACCGGGGAGCTGTTTTTT. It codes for CASSLAPTGGETGELFF. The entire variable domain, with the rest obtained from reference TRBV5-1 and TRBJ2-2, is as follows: KAGVTQTPRYLIKTRGQQVTLSCSPISGHRSVSWYQQTPGQGLQFLFEYFSETQRNKGNFPGRFSGRQFSNSRSEMNVSTLELGDSALYLCASSLAPTGGETGELFFGEGSRLTVL.

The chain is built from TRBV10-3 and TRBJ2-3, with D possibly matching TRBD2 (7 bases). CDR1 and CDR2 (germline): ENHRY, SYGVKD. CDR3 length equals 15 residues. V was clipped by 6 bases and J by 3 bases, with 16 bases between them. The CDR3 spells CAIRDSGVTTDTQYF. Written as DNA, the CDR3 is TGTGCCATCAGGGACAGCGGGGTCACGACAGATACGCAGTATTTT.

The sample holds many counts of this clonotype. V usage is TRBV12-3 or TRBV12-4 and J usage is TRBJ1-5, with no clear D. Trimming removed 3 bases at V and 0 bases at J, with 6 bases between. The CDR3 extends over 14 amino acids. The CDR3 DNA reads TGTGCCAGCAGTTTCACGGCTAGCAATCAGCCCCAGCATTTT. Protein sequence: CASSFTASNQPQHF.

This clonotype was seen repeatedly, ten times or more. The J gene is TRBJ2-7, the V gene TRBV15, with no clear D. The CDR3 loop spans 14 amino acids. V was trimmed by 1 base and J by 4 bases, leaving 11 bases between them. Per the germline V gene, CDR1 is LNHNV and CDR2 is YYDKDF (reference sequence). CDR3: CATSRALGVYEQYF. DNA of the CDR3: TGTGCCACCAGCAGAGCGCTAGGAGTTTACGAGCAGTACTTC.

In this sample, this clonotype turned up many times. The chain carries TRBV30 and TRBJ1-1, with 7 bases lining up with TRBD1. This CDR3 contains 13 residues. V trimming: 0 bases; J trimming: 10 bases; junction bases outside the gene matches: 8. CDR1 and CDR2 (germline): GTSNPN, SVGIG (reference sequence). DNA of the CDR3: TGTGCCTGGAGTGTAGAGGGGGCGAGGAGAGCTTTCTTT. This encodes CAWSVEGARRAFF.

CDR3 bases: TGTGCCAGCAGCCATGATGCGGGGGTCGGCACCGGGGAGCTGTTTTTT. Translation gives CASSHDAGVGTGELFF. The chain carries TRBV7-2 and TRBJ2-2; 7 bases match TRBD2. The ends lost 5 bases at V and 4 bases at J; junction bases unmatched: 10. CDR3 length: 16 residues. The germline V gene has CDR1 SGHTA and CDR2 FQGNSA.

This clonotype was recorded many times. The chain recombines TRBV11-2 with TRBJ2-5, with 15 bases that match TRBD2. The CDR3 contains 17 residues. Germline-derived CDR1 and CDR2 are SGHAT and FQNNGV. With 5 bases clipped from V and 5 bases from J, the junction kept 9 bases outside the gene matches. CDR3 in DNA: TGTGCCAGCAGCCCTGGACTAGCGGGAGGGGATGGGGAGACCCAGTACTTC. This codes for CASSPGLAGGDGETQYF.

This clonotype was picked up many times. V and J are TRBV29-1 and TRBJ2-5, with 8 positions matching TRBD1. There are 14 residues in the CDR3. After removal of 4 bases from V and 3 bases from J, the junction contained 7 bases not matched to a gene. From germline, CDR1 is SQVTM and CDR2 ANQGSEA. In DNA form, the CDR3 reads TGCAGCGTTGTAGTCCAGGGGGCTGAAGAGACCCAGTACTTC. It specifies CSVVVQGAEETQYF.

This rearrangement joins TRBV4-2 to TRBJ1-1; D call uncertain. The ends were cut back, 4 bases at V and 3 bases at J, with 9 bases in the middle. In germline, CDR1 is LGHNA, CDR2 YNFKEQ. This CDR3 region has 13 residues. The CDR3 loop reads CASSRRKDTEAFF. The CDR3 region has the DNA TGTGCCAGCAGCCGACGGAAGGACACTGAAGCTTTCTTT.